This TCR beta chain was captured in a study of T cells in tuberculosis. Sample time point: new active TB diagnosis, blood taken before or within 7 days of starting treatment. Unsorted cryopreserved PBMC were sequenced, averaging around 100,000 T cells per clinical donor. The CDR3 has 18 amino acids. V lost 4 bases, J lost 7 bases, and 12 bases stayed unmatched. Germline values: CDR1 SGHDN, CDR2 FVKESK. TCRdb's table, derived via immunoSEQ multiplex PCR, lists solely in-frame clones and lacks some. The sample includes around 33,000 clones, approximately 93% of them seen just once. The TCR sequence derives from an adult with tuberculosis. The sample here was PBMCs, taken at tuberculosis diagnosis. The chain couples TRBV14 to TRBJ2-1, with TRBD2 identical over 14 bases. CDR3 coding DNA: TGTGCCAGCAGCCGAACCGCCTCGACTAGCGGGAGGGGTAATGAGCAGTTCTTC. Its protein product is CASSRTASTSGRGNEQFF.